What follows are 5 T cell receptor beta chains derived from one specimen sequenced in a study of blood T cell repertoires in COVID-19. Method: immunoSEQ multiplex PCR; TCRdb's copy keeps in-frame clones and lacks some. The table lists 210,000 or so clones, about 90% of them singletons. What was sequenced was peripheral blood. Every receptor here comes from a woman aged 60 to 75 with acute or convalescent COVID-19.

The chain carries TRBV19 and TRBJ2-7; 7 bases fit TRBD2. The CDR3 contains 16 residues. In germline, CDR1 is LNHDA, CDR2 SQIVND (reference sequence). V was clipped by 6 bases and J by 0 bases; unmatched bases: 11. DNA for the CDR3: TGTGCCAGTAGCCCTTTCCCGGGACTAAACTCCTACGAGCAGTACTTC. Protein product: CASSPFPGLNSYEQYF. The full variable domain, completed using reference TRBV19 and TRBJ2-7, is DGGITQSPKYLFRKEGQNVTLSCEQNLNHDAMYWYRQDPGQGLRLIYYSQIVNDFQKGDIAEGYSVSREKKESFPLTVTSAQKNPTAFYLCASSPFPGLNSYEQYFGPGTRLTVT.

Regarding this clone: A junction end diverges from the germline sequence, so it may reflect a read error. CDR3 residues: CASSLQDRGPTGVF. As DNA, the CDR3 is TGTGCCAGCAGCTTGCAGGACAGGGGGCCTACGGGGGTTTTT. The J gene is TRBJ1-4, the V gene TRBV5-6; 11 nucleotides agree with TRBD1. CDR1 is SGHDT and CDR2 is YYEEEE in the germline V gene. CDR3 size: 14 residues. The whole variable domain, filled in from reference TRBV5-6 and TRBJ1-4, reads DAGVTQSPTHLIKTRGQQVTLRCSPKSGHDTVSWYQQALGQGPQFIFQYYEEEERQRGNFPDRFSGHQFPNYSSELNVNALLLGDSALYLCASSLQDRGPTGVFGSGTQLSVL.

The chain employs TRBV5-1 and TRBJ2-7; TRBD2 is a possible D gene (5 bases). V gave up 5 bases and J gave up 2 bases, with 20 bases separating them. Germline assignment: CDR1 SGHRS and CDR2 YFSETQ. This CDR3 has 16 amino acids. CDR3 amino acids: CASSYIDSAGTYEQYF. CDR3 sequence (DNA): TGCGCCAGCAGTTACATCGATTCCGCGGGCACCTACGAGCAGTACTTC. Full variable domain (outside the CDR3, taken from reference TRBV5-1 and TRBJ2-7): KAGVTQTPRYLIKTRGQQVTLSCSPISGHRSVSWYQQTPGQGLQFLFEYFSETQRNKGNFPGRFSGRQFSNSRSEMNVSTLELGDSALYLCASSYIDSAGTYEQYFGPGTRLTVT.

This clone was counted once. The chain recombines TRBV2 with TRBJ2-3, with 7 bases identical to TRBD2. Trimming cost V 8 bases and J 4 bases; bases outside gene matches: 9. Germline values: CDR1 SNHLY, CDR2 FYNNEI. This CDR3 has 14 amino acids. The CDR3 region has the DNA TGTGCCAGCGATCAGCGGGAACCCCCAGATACGCAGTATTTT. It translates to CASDQREPPDTQYF.

The V and J genes are TRBV6-5 and TRBJ2-2, with D perhaps matching TRBD1 (5 bases). Germline V lookup: CDR1 MNHEY, CDR2 SVGAGI. The V end was cut by 4 bases, the J end by 0 bases, with 9 bases between. The CDR3 totals 15 residues. CDR3: CASSWRQSNTGELFF. The DNA for the CDR3 is TGTGCCAGCAGTTGGCGACAGTCGAACACCGGGGAGCTGTTTTTT.